This TCR beta chain was sequenced during a study of blood T cell repertoires in COVID-19. Overall study: Sources were T cells, B-cell-depleted T cells, or PBMCs; the material itself was cDNA or gDNA.

There are 15 residues in the CDR3. Germline V gives CDR1 SGHTA, CDR2 FQGNSA. With regard to this clone: One end of the junction varies from germline; a read error may be responsible.

Sequenced by immunoSEQ multiplex PCR; TCRdb stores in-frame clones only, minus some. The sample yields some 270,000 clones, about four fifths seen once. J is TRBJ2-2 and V is TRBV7-2; 11 nucleotides align to TRBD1. Sequencing input: peripheral blood. The source of this sequence is a woman between 35 and 50 years old who had recovered from COVID-19. CDR3 bases: TGTGCCAGCAGCCGGGACAGGGGGAACGCCGGGGAGCTGTTTTTT. It is translated as CASSRDRGNAGELFF.